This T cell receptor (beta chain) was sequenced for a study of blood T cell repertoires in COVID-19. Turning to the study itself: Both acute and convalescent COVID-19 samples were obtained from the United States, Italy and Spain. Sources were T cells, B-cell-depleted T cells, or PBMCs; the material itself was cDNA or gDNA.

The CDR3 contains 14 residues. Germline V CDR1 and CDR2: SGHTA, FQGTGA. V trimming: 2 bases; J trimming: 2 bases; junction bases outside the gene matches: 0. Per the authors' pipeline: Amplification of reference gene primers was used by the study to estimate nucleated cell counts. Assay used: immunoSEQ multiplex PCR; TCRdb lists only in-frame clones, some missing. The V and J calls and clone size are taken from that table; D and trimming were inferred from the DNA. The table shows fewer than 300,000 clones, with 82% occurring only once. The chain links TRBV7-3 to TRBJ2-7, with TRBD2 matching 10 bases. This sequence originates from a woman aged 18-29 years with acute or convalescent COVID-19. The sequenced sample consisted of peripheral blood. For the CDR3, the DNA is TGTGCCAGCAGCTTACTAGCGGGAGCCTACGAGCAGTACTTC. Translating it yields CASSLLAGAYEQYF.